Listed below are T cell receptor beta chains from one sample, sequenced in a study of T cell responses to AZD1222 COVID-19 vaccine. Here immunoSEQ multiplex PCR was the method, and the copy in TCRdb shows in-frame clones only, minus some. Here the sample spans approximately 150,000 clones, 90% to 95% being singletons. The sample consisted of peripheral blood, taken 28 days after the second AZD1222 dose. The receptor source for this set is an adult who received the AZD1222 COVID-19 vaccine. Each CDR3 is given with its conserved first and last residue. Fields, in order: CDR3 DNA, CDR3 protein, D gene, J gene, V gene, clone size. The D gene is left open where the match is weak. Only some rows state a clone size, as once, few, many or a class for expanded clones.

cdr3_nt: TGTGCCTGGAGCAAAGTCAGGGGGTTTACGAACTATGGCTACACCTTC
cdr3_aa: CAWSKVRGFTNYGYTF
d_call: TRBD1
j_call: TRBJ1-2
v_call: TRBV30
clone_size: .

cdr3_nt: TGTGCCAGCAGCGGCAAGGGGGCGTCCGAGCAGTACTTC
cdr3_aa: CASSGKGASEQYF
d_call: TRBD1
j_call: TRBJ2-7
v_call: TRBV9
clone_size: .

cdr3_nt: TGCGCCAGCAGAAACACCGGGACTACCGGGGAGCTGTTTTTT
cdr3_aa: CASRNTGTTGELFF
d_call: .
j_call: TRBJ2-2
v_call: TRBV5-1
clone_size: .

cdr3_nt: TGTGCCAGCAGTTACCAGGTGGCATCTTCCGGGGCCAACGTCCTGACTTTC
cdr3_aa: CASSYQVASSGANVLTF
d_call: .
j_call: TRBJ2-6
v_call: TRBV28
clone_size: .

cdr3_nt: TGTGCCAGCAGCTTACTGAGCGGGAGTCTGTACAATGAGCAGTTCTTC
cdr3_aa: CASSLLSGSLYNEQFF
d_call: TRBD2
j_call: TRBJ2-1
v_call: TRBV7-9
clone_size: once

cdr3_nt: TGTGCCAGTTACAGGGTTGGCTATGGCTACACCTTC
cdr3_aa: CASYRVGYGYTF
d_call: .
j_call: TRBJ1-2
v_call: TRBV19
clone_size: .

cdr3_nt: TGTGCCAGCTCACCACTGTATGGGGGGGAGACCCAGTACTTC
cdr3_aa: CASSPLYGGETQYF
d_call: .
j_call: TRBJ2-5
v_call: TRBV18
clone_size: .

cdr3_nt: TGTGCCAGCAGCTCCGCCCGGACTAGCGGGCAGTACTTC
cdr3_aa: CASSSARTSGQYF
d_call: TRBD2
j_call: TRBJ2-7
v_call: TRBV11-2
clone_size: .

cdr3_nt: TGTGCCAGCAGCGTAGGAGCGGGTAGCTCCTACGAGCAGTACTTC
cdr3_aa: CASSVGAGSSYEQYF
d_call: .
j_call: TRBJ2-7
v_call: TRBV9
clone_size: .

cdr3_nt: TGTGCCAGCTCACCATTGAGCACCGGGGAGCTGTTTTTT
cdr3_aa: CASSPLSTGELFF
d_call: .
j_call: TRBJ2-2
v_call: TRBV18
clone_size: .

cdr3_nt: TGTGCCAGCAGGTCTGGGGGTCCCCAGTTCTTC
cdr3_aa: CASRSGGPQFF
d_call: .
j_call: TRBJ2-1
v_call: TRBV12-3/TRBV12-4
clone_size: .

cdr3_nt: TGTGCCAGCAGCCAAGTTGGGCGGAACACCGGGGAGCTGTTTTTT
cdr3_aa: CASSQVGRNTGELFF
d_call: .
j_call: TRBJ2-2
v_call: TRBV4-2
clone_size: few

cdr3_nt: TGTGCCAGCAAGGGGAGCACAGATACGCAGTATTTT
cdr3_aa: CASKGSTDTQYF
d_call: .
j_call: TRBJ2-3
v_call: TRBV3-1/TRBV3-2
clone_size: once

cdr3_nt: TGTGCCAGCAGCGACGTCCGACTGCTAGCTAACTATGGCTACACCTTC
cdr3_aa: CASSDVRLLANYGYTF
d_call: .
j_call: TRBJ1-2
v_call: TRBV7-8
clone_size: .

cdr3_nt: TGTGCCAGCAGCTTCCGAGGGCCCTACGAGCAGTACTTC
cdr3_aa: CASSFRGPYEQYF
d_call: .
j_call: TRBJ2-7
v_call: TRBV7-9
clone_size: .

cdr3_nt: TGTGCCAGCGCGGGGGAATACACTGAAGCTTTCTTT
cdr3_aa: CASAGEYTEAFF
d_call: .
j_call: TRBJ1-1
v_call: TRBV6-5
clone_size: .

cdr3_nt: TGTGCCAGCTCACCACGAACAGAAGTAGCTTTCTTT
cdr3_aa: CASSPRTEVAFF
d_call: .
j_call: TRBJ1-1
v_call: TRBV18
clone_size: .

cdr3_nt: TGTGCCAGCAGCCAGGAACAGGGGGCGAGGACTGAAGCTTTCTTT
cdr3_aa: CASSQEQGARTEAFF
d_call: TRBD1
j_call: TRBJ1-1
v_call: TRBV3-1/TRBV3-2
clone_size: .

cdr3_nt: TGTGCCAGCAGTTCCGAGTCCTACGAGCAGTACTTC
cdr3_aa: CASSSESYEQYF
d_call: .
j_call: TRBJ2-7
v_call: TRBV28
clone_size: .

cdr3_nt: TGCGCCAGTATGCCCCTCCATGAGCAGTTCTTC
cdr3_aa: CASMPLHEQFF
d_call: .
j_call: TRBJ2-1
v_call: TRBV4-3
clone_size: .

cdr3_nt: TGTGCCTGGAGGAGGGGGACAGACCACACTGAAGCTTTCTTT
cdr3_aa: CAWRRGTDHTEAFF
d_call: TRBD1
j_call: TRBJ1-1
v_call: TRBV30
clone_size: .

cdr3_nt: TGTGCCAGAAGCCCGGGGACAGGCGAAACTAATGAAAAACTGTTTTTT
cdr3_aa: CARSPGTGETNEKLFF
d_call: .
j_call: TRBJ1-4
v_call: TRBV7-5
clone_size: .

cdr3_nt: TGTGCCTGGAGCTCGGGACTAGCGGGATACGAGCAGTACTTC
cdr3_aa: CAWSSGLAGYEQYF
d_call: TRBD2
j_call: TRBJ2-7
v_call: TRBV30
clone_size: .

cdr3_nt: TGTGCCAGCAGCTTGACAGGGTTGAACACTGAAGCTTTCTTT
cdr3_aa: CASSLTGLNTEAFF
d_call: .
j_call: TRBJ1-1
v_call: TRBV5-6
clone_size: once

cdr3_nt: TGTGCCAGTAGTACCTGGACTAGCGGGAGGGTCTCCAATGAGCAGTTCTTC
cdr3_aa: CASSTWTSGRVSNEQFF
d_call: TRBD2
j_call: TRBJ2-1
v_call: TRBV19
clone_size: .

cdr3_nt: TGTGCCAGCAGTTTTACTAGCGGCGTGGAGACCCAGTACTTC
cdr3_aa: CASSFTSGVETQYF
d_call: TRBD2
j_call: TRBJ2-5
v_call: TRBV6-2/TRBV6-3
clone_size: .

cdr3_nt: TGTGCCAGCAGTTCATACTCCGGGACTTCGAACACTGAAGCTTTCTTT
cdr3_aa: CASSSYSGTSNTEAFF
d_call: .
j_call: TRBJ1-1
v_call: TRBV6-2/TRBV6-3
clone_size: .

cdr3_nt: TGTGCCAGCAGCTTAGGCGGGAGGGCCAACAATGAGCAGTTCTTC
cdr3_aa: CASSLGGRANNEQFF
d_call: TRBD2
j_call: TRBJ2-1
v_call: TRBV11-3
clone_size: once

cdr3_nt: TGTGCCAGCAGCCCAGACCCGTCGTACGAGCAGTACTTC
cdr3_aa: CASSPDPSYEQYF
d_call: .
j_call: TRBJ2-7
v_call: TRBV7-8
clone_size: .

cdr3_nt: TGTGCCAGCAGCTCAATTCGGGGGGAATTCGGGATGGCGGGCTACACCTTC
cdr3_aa: CASSSIRGEFGMAGYTF
d_call: .
j_call: TRBJ1-2
v_call: TRBV14
clone_size: .

cdr3_nt: TGTGCCACCAGTGATGGGACTAGCGGCCAAGAGACCCAGTACTTC
cdr3_aa: CATSDGTSGQETQYF
d_call: TRBD2
j_call: TRBJ2-5
v_call: TRBV24-1
clone_size: once

cdr3_nt: TGTGCCAGCAGTTTATCGCAGGACAGGGGGTACTATGGCTACACCTTC
cdr3_aa: CASSLSQDRGYYGYTF
d_call: TRBD1
j_call: TRBJ1-2
v_call: TRBV27
clone_size: .

cdr3_nt: TGCGCCAGCAGCTCGGACCTTCGTCCCAACAGAGATACGCAGTATTTT
cdr3_aa: CASSSDLRPNRDTQYF
d_call: .
j_call: TRBJ2-3
v_call: TRBV5-1
clone_size: .

cdr3_nt: TGTGCCAGCAGTCGGGAGCGGGGAGCCTACAATGAGCAGTTCTTC
cdr3_aa: CASSRERGAYNEQFF
d_call: TRBD2
j_call: TRBJ2-1
v_call: TRBV13
clone_size: .

cdr3_nt: TGTGCCAGCTCACCATCAACAGGGATCTCCTACAATGAGCAGTTCTTC
cdr3_aa: CASSPSTGISYNEQFF
d_call: .
j_call: TRBJ2-1
v_call: TRBV18
clone_size: .

cdr3_nt: TGTGCCAGCAGTCCTAGAACTACTATCTTTTCGGGGGAGACCCAGTACTTC
cdr3_aa: CASSPRTTIFSGETQYF
d_call: .
j_call: TRBJ2-5
v_call: TRBV7-8
clone_size: once

cdr3_nt: TGCAGTGCTAGTGGTCTAGCTTCATCCTACGAGCAGTACTTC
cdr3_aa: CSASGLASSYEQYF
d_call: .
j_call: TRBJ2-7
v_call: TRBV20-1
clone_size: .

cdr3_nt: TGTGCCAGCAGTGATTTCTGGGGGTACGAGCAGTACTTC
cdr3_aa: CASSDFWGYEQYF
d_call: .
j_call: TRBJ2-7
v_call: TRBV6-1
clone_size: .

cdr3_nt: TGCAGTGCTAGTACCCTTACAGGGGAGAACACTGAAGCTTTCTTT
cdr3_aa: CSASTLTGENTEAFF
d_call: TRBD1
j_call: TRBJ1-1
v_call: TRBV20-1
clone_size: .

cdr3_nt: TGTGCCAGCTCACCCGGGACAGGGGGCCATGAGCAGTTCTTC
cdr3_aa: CASSPGTGGHEQFF
d_call: TRBD1
j_call: TRBJ2-1
v_call: TRBV18
clone_size: .

cdr3_nt: TGTGCCAGCAGTTTCGCCAGCAGCACAGATACGCAGTATTTT
cdr3_aa: CASSFASSTDTQYF
d_call: .
j_call: TRBJ2-3
v_call: TRBV27
clone_size: .

cdr3_nt: TGTGCCAGCAGACGGGCGGAAAAGCAGTTCTTC
cdr3_aa: CASRRAEKQFF
d_call: .
j_call: TRBJ2-1
v_call: TRBV25-1
clone_size: .

cdr3_nt: TGCAGTGCTAGTCCATGGGGGACATCCCTCACAGATACGCAGTATTTT
cdr3_aa: CSASPWGTSLTDTQYF
d_call: .
j_call: TRBJ2-3
v_call: TRBV20-1
clone_size: .

cdr3_nt: TGTGCCAGCACCCCCAGCTGGAAAAAACTGTTTTTT
cdr3_aa: CASTPSWKKLFF
d_call: .
j_call: TRBJ1-4
v_call: TRBV28
clone_size: .

cdr3_nt: TGTGCCAGCAGTCGCGGGAGGGAAGAGACCCAGTACTTC
cdr3_aa: CASSRGREETQYF
d_call: TRBD2
j_call: TRBJ2-5
v_call: TRBV28
clone_size: few

cdr3_nt: TGTGCCAGCAGTGAAGAGGGGGGCGGCACAGATACGCAGTATTTT
cdr3_aa: CASSEEGGGTDTQYF
d_call: .
j_call: TRBJ2-3
v_call: TRBV6-1
clone_size: once

cdr3_nt: TGTGCCAGCAGTTACAGGGGAAACGGGGAGCTGTTTTTT
cdr3_aa: CASSYRGNGELFF
d_call: TRBD1
j_call: TRBJ2-2
v_call: TRBV12-3/TRBV12-4
clone_size: once

cdr3_nt: TGTGCCAGCAGCCCGGGGACAGGGATCTATGGCTACACCTTC
cdr3_aa: CASSPGTGIYGYTF
d_call: TRBD1
j_call: TRBJ1-2
v_call: TRBV11-2
clone_size: .

cdr3_nt: TGCAGCGTAGTGGGTAGTGAGCAGTTCTTC
cdr3_aa: CSVVGSEQFF
d_call: .
j_call: TRBJ2-1
v_call: TRBV29-1
clone_size: .

cdr3_nt: TGTGCCAGCAGCTTGCTGGGGGGCACCTACGAGCAGTACTTC
cdr3_aa: CASSLLGGTYEQYF
d_call: .
j_call: TRBJ2-7
v_call: TRBV11-3
clone_size: .

cdr3_nt: TGCGCCAGCAGCTGGACAGGGGCGACCTACGAGCAGTACTTC
cdr3_aa: CASSWTGATYEQYF
d_call: TRBD1
j_call: TRBJ2-7
v_call: TRBV5-1
clone_size: .

cdr3_nt: TGTGCCAGCTTCGGGGGAATGAACACTGAAGCTTTCTTT
cdr3_aa: CASFGGMNTEAFF
d_call: .
j_call: TRBJ1-1
v_call: TRBV6-5
clone_size: once